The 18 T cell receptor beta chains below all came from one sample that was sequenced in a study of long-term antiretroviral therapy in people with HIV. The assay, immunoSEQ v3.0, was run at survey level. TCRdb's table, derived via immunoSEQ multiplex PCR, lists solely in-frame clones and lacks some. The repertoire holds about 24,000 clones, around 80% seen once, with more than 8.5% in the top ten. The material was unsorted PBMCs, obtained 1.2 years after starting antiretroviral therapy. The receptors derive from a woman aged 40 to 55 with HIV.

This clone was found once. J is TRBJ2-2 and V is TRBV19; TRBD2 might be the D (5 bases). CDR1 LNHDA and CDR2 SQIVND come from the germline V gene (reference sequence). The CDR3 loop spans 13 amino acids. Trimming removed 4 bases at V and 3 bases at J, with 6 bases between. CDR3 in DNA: TGTGCCAGTAGTACGGACTACACCGGGGAGCTGTTTTTT. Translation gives CASSTDYTGELFF.

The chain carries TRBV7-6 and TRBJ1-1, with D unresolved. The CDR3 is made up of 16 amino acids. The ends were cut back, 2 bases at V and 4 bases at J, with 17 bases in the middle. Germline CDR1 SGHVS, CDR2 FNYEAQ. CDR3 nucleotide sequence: TGTGCCAGCAGCTTAAAGGGCTGGGGTTTGGTCACTGAAGCTTTCTTT. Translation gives CASSLKGWGLVTEAFF. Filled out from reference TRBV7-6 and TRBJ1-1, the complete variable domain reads GAGVSQSPRYKVTKRGQDVALRCDPISGHVSLYWYRQALGQGPEFLTYFNYEAQQDKSGLPNDRFSAERPEGSISTLTIQRTEQRDSAMYRCASSLKGWGLVTEAFFGQGTRLTVV.

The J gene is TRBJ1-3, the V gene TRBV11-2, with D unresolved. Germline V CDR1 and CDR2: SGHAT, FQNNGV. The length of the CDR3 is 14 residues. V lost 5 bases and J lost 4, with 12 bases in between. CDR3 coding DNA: TGTGCCAGCAGCCCAGAGTACTTCGGAAACACCATATATTTT. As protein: CASSPEYFGNTIYF.

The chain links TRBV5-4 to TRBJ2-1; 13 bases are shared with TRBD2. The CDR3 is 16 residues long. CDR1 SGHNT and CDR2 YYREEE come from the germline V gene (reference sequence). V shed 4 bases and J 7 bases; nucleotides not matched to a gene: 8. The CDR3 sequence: CASSPAGTSGTNEQFF. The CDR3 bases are TGTGCCAGCAGCCCGGCCGGGACTAGCGGGACAAATGAGCAGTTCTTC.

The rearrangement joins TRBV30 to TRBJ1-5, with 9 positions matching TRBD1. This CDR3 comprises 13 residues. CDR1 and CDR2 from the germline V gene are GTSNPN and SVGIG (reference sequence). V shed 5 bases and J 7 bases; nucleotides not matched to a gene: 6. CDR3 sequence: CAWDRDREQPQHF. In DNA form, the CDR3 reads TGTGCCTGGGACAGGGACAGGGAACAGCCCCAGCATTTT.

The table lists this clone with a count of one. The CDR3 DNA sequence: TGTGCCAGCAGTCGTTGGGACGACACAGATACGCAGTATTTT. It codes for CASSRWDDTDTQYF. The gene calls are TRBV6-1 and TRBJ2-3; tentatively, D is TRBD1 or TRBD2 (5 bases each). Germline CDR1 reads MNHNS; CDR2 reads SASEGT. The V end lost 5 bases, the J end lost 2 bases, and 11 bases lay between the germline ends. CDR3 length: 14 amino acids.

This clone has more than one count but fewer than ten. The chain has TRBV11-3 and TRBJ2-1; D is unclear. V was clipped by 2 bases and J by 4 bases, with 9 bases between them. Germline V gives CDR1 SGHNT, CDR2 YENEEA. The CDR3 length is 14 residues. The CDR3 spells CASSLTFGYNEQFF. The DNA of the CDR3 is TGTGCCAGCAGCTTAACCTTTGGATACAATGAGCAGTTCTTC.

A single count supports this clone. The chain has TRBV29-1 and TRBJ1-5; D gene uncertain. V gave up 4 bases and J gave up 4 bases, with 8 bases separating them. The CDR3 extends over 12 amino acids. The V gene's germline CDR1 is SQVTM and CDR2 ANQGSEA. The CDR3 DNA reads TGCAGCGTTGGGGCCGAGAATCAGCCCCAGCATTTT. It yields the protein CSVGAENQPQHF.

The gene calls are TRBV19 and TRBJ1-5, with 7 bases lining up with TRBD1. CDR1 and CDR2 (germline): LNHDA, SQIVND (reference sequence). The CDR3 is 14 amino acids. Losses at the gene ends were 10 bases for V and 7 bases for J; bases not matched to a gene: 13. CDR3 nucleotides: TGTGCCACTAAAGAGGTGGACAGGAACCAGCCCCAGCATTTT. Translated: CATKEVDRNQPQHF.

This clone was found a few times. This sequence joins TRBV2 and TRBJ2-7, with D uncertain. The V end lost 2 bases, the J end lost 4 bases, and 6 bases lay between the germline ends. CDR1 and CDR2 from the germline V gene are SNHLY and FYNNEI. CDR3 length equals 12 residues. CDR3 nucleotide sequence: TGTGCCAGCAGTGAACAAAATTACGAGCAGTACTTC. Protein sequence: CASSEQNYEQYF.

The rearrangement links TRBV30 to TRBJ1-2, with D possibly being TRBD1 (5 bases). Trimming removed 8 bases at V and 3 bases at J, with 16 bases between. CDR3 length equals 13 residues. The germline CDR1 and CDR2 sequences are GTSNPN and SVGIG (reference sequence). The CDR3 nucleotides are TGTGCCGGGCGGGACCTTTGGGACTATGGCTACACCTTC. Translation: CAGRDLWDYGYTF.

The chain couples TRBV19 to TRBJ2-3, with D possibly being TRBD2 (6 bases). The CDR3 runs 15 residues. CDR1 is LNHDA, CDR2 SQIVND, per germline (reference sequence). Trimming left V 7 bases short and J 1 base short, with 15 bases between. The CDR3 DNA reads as TGTGCCAGTACTTCCCGGGGCGGGGGCACAGATACGCAGTATTTT. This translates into CASTSRGGGTDTQYF.

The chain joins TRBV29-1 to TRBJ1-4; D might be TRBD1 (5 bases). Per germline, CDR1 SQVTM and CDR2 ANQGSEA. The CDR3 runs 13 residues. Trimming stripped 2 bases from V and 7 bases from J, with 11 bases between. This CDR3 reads CSVEQGIGEKLFF. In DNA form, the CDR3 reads TGCAGCGTTGAACAGGGCATAGGTGAAAAACTGTTTTTT.

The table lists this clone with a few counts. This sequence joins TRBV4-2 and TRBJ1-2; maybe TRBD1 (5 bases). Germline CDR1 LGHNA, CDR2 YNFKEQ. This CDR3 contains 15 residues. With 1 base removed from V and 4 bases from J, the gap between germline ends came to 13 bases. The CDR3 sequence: CASSQGQGRFYGYTF. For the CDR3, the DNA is TGTGCCAGCAGCCAAGGTCAGGGCAGATTCTATGGCTACACCTTC.

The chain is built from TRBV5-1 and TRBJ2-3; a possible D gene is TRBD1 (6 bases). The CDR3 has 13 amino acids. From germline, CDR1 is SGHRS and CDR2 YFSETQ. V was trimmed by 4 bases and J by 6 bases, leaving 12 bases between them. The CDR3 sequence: CASSKTGIDTQYF. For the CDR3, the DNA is TGCGCCAGCAGCAAGACAGGCATCGATACGCAGTATTTT.

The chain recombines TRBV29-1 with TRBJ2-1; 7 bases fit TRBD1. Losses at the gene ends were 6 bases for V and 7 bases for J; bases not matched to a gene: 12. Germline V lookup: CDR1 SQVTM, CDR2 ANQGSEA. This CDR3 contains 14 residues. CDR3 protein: CSVIVTGARNEQFF. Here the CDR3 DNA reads TGCAGCGTGATAGTTACAGGGGCAAGGAATGAGCAGTTCTTC.

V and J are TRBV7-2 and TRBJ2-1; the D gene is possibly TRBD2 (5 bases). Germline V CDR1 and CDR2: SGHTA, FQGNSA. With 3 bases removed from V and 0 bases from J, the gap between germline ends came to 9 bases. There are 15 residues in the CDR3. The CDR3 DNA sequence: TGTGCCAGCAGCTTGGAGCGGCGCTCCTACAATGAGCAGTTCTTC. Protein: CASSLERRSYNEQFF.

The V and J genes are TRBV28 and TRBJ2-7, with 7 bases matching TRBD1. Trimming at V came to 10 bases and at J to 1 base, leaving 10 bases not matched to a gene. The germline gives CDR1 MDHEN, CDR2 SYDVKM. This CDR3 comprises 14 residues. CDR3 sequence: CATSPGQLSYEQYF. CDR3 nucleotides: TGTGCCACCTCCCCGGGACAGCTATCCTACGAGCAGTACTTC.